What follows are 28 T cell receptor beta chains derived from one specimen sequenced in a study of CD8 T cells in ankylosing spondylitis. MiXCR was run by TCRdb on the 5' RACE reads, yielding one entry per CDR3 protein. The data show about 220,000 distinct CDR3 sequences, 15% to 20% seen once. Which antigens these TCRs recognize remains unknown. Overall study results and limits: The study identified a TCR beta motif of eight highly homologous variants that appeared characteristic of ankylosing spondylitis blood.

The sequenced sample was blood, either unsorted or a sorted T cell fraction (not recorded which). The receptor source for this set is a male donor with ankylosing spondylitis.

The CDR3 loop is CASSLSGEDHEQYF. The CDR3 nucleotides are TGTGCCAGCAGTTTATCAGGGGAGGACCACGAGCAGTACTTC. This chain uses TRBV12-3 or TRBV12-4 with TRBJ2-7; TRBD1 or TRBD2 may be the D gene (6 bases each). This CDR3 comprises 14 residues. The germline V and J ends were trimmed by 2 bases and 5 bases, with 13 bases remaining between them.

The chain uses TRBV27 and TRBJ2-1; no firm D call. Germline-derived CDR1 and CDR2 are MNHEY and SMNVEV (reference sequence). This CDR3 spans 14 amino acids. Trimming took off 5 bases at V and 8 bases at J, with 16 bases between the two ends. The CDR3 reads CASSPGPNWDEQFF. The CDR3 DNA reads as TGTGCCAGCAGTCCCGGACCGAACTGGGATGAGCAGTTCTTC.

This clonotype was counted a few times. This chain joins TRBV2 and TRBJ2-1, with no clear D. This CDR3 has 11 amino acids. V was pared by 3 bases and J by 8 bases, with 5 bases between. Germline loops: CDR1 SNHLY, CDR2 FYNNEI. The CDR3 bases are TGTGCCAGCAGTGAGTCCTATGAGCAGTTCTTC. Amino acids: CASSESYEQFF. The entire variable domain, with the rest obtained from reference TRBV2 and TRBJ2-1, is as follows: EPEVTQTPSHQVTQMGQEVILRCVPISNHLYFYWYRQILGQKVEFLVSFYNNEISEKSEIFDDQFSVERPDGSNFTLKIRSTKLEDSAMYFCASSESYEQFFGPGTRLTVL.

The table lists this clonotype with many counts. The V gene is TRBV6-5, the J gene TRBJ2-5, with 7 bases that match TRBD1. Germline trimming cut 4 bases from V and 5 bases from J; bases unmatched to any gene: 7. Germline CDR1 MNHEY, CDR2 SVGAGI. This CDR3 region has 14 residues. CDR3: CASSSTDRAETQYF. The CDR3 coding sequence is TGTGCCAGCAGTTCCACTGACAGGGCTGAGACCCAGTACTTC.

The chain uses TRBV19 and TRBJ1-1; D remains ambiguous. Trimming stripped 3 bases from V and 1 base from J, with 12 bases between. Germline-derived CDR1 and CDR2 are LNHDA and SQIVND (reference sequence). This CDR3 has 15 amino acids. CDR3 sequence reads: CASSILSGGNTEAFF. CDR3 nucleotide sequence: TGTGCCAGTAGTATCCTTTCGGGCGGGAACACTGAAGCTTTCTTT.

The rearrangement joins TRBV3-1 to TRBJ2-7; a possible D gene is TRBD1 (6 bases). Germline-derived CDR1 and CDR2 are LGHDT and YNNKEL (reference sequence). The CDR3 extends over 16 amino acids. The V and J ends lost 2 bases and 3 bases respectively, with 17 bases between them. CDR3 region: CASSQYPLQGDYEQYF. The CDR3 DNA reads TGTGCCAGCAGCCAATATCCCTTACAGGGAGACTACGAGCAGTACTTC.

The genes are TRBV2 and TRBJ2-7; D is possibly TRBD1 (5 bases). V shed 7 bases and J shed 5 bases, with 12 bases lying between them. Germline-derived CDR1 and CDR2 are SNHLY and FYNNEI. The CDR3 length is 12 residues. The CDR3 sequence is CASILDSHEQYF. The CDR3 DNA reads as TGTGCCAGCATCCTCGACAGCCACGAGCAGTACTTC.

The CDR3 spells CASSMGTLVEQFF. DNA of the CDR3: TGTGCCAGCAGCATGGGGACTTTGGTTGAGCAGTTCTTC. The chain is built from TRBV7-3 and TRBJ2-1, with TRBD2 as a possible D gene (6 bases). V lost 5 bases, J lost 9 bases, and 14 bases lay in between. This CDR3 spans 13 amino acids. The germline V gene encodes CDR1 SGHTA and CDR2 FQGTGA.

V usage is TRBV2 and J usage is TRBJ2-7; D gene uncertain. The CDR3 has 15 residues. Trimming shortened V by 1 base and J by 2 bases, and 12 bases separated the two germline ends. Germline V CDR1 and CDR2: SNHLY, FYNNEI. The CDR3, as DNA: TGTGCCAGCAGTGAAGGTCCGGGTGTGACCTACGAGCAGTACTTC. Translation: CASSEGPGVTYEQYF.

The V and J genes are TRBV24-1 and TRBJ1-2, with 10 bases lining up with TRBD1. The CDR3 has 16 amino acids. Trimming at V came to 8 bases and at J to 3 bases, leaving 11 bases not matched to a gene. Germline loops: CDR1 KGHDR, CDR2 SFDVKD. Written as DNA, the CDR3 is TGTGCCACCAATGGGGGGACAGGGGAGCATGACTATGGCTACACCTTC. This gives the protein CATNGGTGEHDYGYTF.

The V call is TRBV5-6, the J call TRBJ2-3; 7 positions agree with TRBD2. The CDR3 runs to 12 residues. The ends lost 3 bases at V and 6 bases at J; junction bases unmatched: 1. Germline CDR1 and CDR2: SGHDT and YYEEEE. The CDR3 is CASSWGGDTQYF. The CDR3, as DNA: TGTGCCAGCAGCTGGGGAGGGGATACGCAGTATTTT.

This chain links TRBV2 with TRBJ2-5; perhaps TRBD2 as D (5 bases). CDR3 length: 13 residues. Trimming stripped 3 bases from V and 4 bases from J, with 9 bases between. Germline V gene lookup returns CDR1 SNHLY and CDR2 FYNNEI. CDR3: CASSDVLGETQYF. The CDR3 coding sequence is TGTGCCAGCAGTGATGTACTAGGAGAGACCCAGTACTTC. Drawing the rest from reference TRBV2 and TRBJ2-5, the complete variable domain is EPEVTQTPSHQVTQMGQEVILRCVPISNHLYFYWYRQILGQKVEFLVSFYNNEISEKSEIFDDQFSVERPDGSNFTLKIRSTKLEDSAMYFCASSDVLGETQYFGPGTRLLVL.

The chain carries TRBV7-2 and TRBJ1-6; 8 bases are shared with TRBD1. The trim removed 5 bases at V and 12 bases at J, leaving 6 bases unmatched. Germline CDR1 SGHTA, CDR2 FQGNSA. The CDR3 contains 13 residues. The CDR3 spells CASSQGAPGPLHF. CDR3 DNA: TGTGCCAGCAGCCAGGGGGCTCCAGGACCCCTCCACTTT. Using reference TRBV7-2 and TRBJ1-6 for the parts outside the CDR3, the full variable domain is GAGVSQSPSNKVTEKGKDVELRCDPISGHTALYWYRQSLGQGLEFLIYFQGNSAPDKSGLPSDRFSAERTGGSVSTLTIQRTQQEDSAVYLCASSQGAPGPLHFGNGTRLTVT.

This clonotype was counted once. This chain uses TRBV6-5 with TRBJ2-1; D is unresolved. This CDR3 region has 8 residues. V shed 9 bases and J shed 10 bases, with 4 bases lying between them. Germline CDR1 reads MNHEY; CDR2 reads SVGAGI. The chain's CDR3 is CARPEQFF. The CDR3 DNA is TGTGCCAGGCCCGAGCAGTTCTTC.

At least ten counts were recorded for this clonotype. V and J are TRBV20-1 and TRBJ2-7, with 7 bases identical to TRBD2. Unmatched junction bases numbered 0, after V lost 0 bases and J lost 4 bases. The CDR3 has 12 amino acids. CDR1 DFQATT and CDR2 SNEGSKA come from the germline V gene (reference sequence). CDR3 sequence (DNA): TGCAGTGCTAGAGATAGCGGGTACGAGCAGTACTTC. Translating gives CSARDSGYEQYF.

This clonotype was found a few times. This rearrangement joins TRBV3-1 to TRBJ1-5; 9 nucleotides agree with TRBD1. Losses at the gene ends were 1 base for V and 0 bases for J; bases not matched to a gene: 1. The CDR3 totals 16 residues. CDR1 is LGHDT and CDR2 is YNNKEL in the germline V gene (reference sequence). CDR3 DNA: TGTGCCAGCAGCCAAGGGACAGGGGCTAGCAATCAGCCCCAGCATTTT. Protein sequence: CASSQGTGASNQPQHF.

This clonotype was recorded many times. The chain carries TRBV9 and TRBJ2-3, with D perhaps given as TRBD1 or TRBD2 (6 bases each). V lost 3 bases to trimming and J lost 1 base, with 12 bases between them. Germline-derived CDR1 and CDR2 are SGDLS and YYNGEE. The CDR3 totals 15 residues. The CDR3 is CASSASGARTDTQYF. DNA for the CDR3: TGTGCCAGCAGCGCCTCGGGGGCACGCACAGATACGCAGTATTTT. Filled out from reference TRBV9 and TRBJ2-3, the complete variable domain reads DSGVTQTPKHLITATGQRVTLRCSPRSGDLSVYWYQQSLDQGLQFLIQYYNGEERAKGNILERFSAQQFPDLHSELNLSSLELGDSALYFCASSASGARTDTQYFGPGTRLTVL.

CDR3 sequence reads: CASSNGTEYGYTF. CDR3 nucleotides: TGTGCCAGCAGCAACGGGACAGAATATGGCTACACCTTC. The chain couples TRBV12-3 or TRBV12-4 to TRBJ1-2; 7 nucleotides match TRBD1. This CDR3 comprises 13 residues. V lost 6 bases to trimming and J lost 5 bases; unmatched junction nucleotides: 6.

This clonotype has only a few counts. Written as DNA, the CDR3 is TGCAGTGCTAGAGATCTGGGGCTTTATTCCTACAATGAGCAGTTCTTC. As protein: CSARDLGLYSYNEQFF. V and J are TRBV20-1 and TRBJ2-1; a possible D gene is TRBD1 (5 bases). V gave up 0 bases and J gave up 1 base, with 13 bases separating them. The V gene's germline CDR1 is DFQATT and CDR2 SNEGSKA (reference sequence). The CDR3 spans 16 residues.

This clonotype was seen a single time. This chain uses TRBV7-9 with TRBJ1-4; perhaps TRBD1 as D (6 bases). Between the trimmed V and J ends, which lost 0 bases and 10 bases, there was a span of 15 bases. This CDR3 spans 15 amino acids. Germline values: CDR1 SEHNR, CDR2 FQNEAQ (reference sequence). CDR3 loop: CASSLALLEGGKLFF. CDR3 nucleotide sequence: TGTGCCAGCAGCTTAGCCCTTTTGGAGGGGGGAAAACTGTTTTTT. The full variable domain, rest sourced from reference TRBV7-9 and TRBJ1-4, is DTGVSQNPRHKITKRGQNVTFRCDPISEHNRLYWYRQTLGQGPEFLTYFQNEAQLEKSRLLSDRFSAERPKGSFSTLEIQRTEQGDSAMYLCASSLALLEGGKLFFGSGTQLSVL.

This clonotype was recorded at least ten times. The genes are TRBV4-1 and TRBJ2-7; D tentatively reads TRBD1 or TRBD2 (7 bases each). Between the trimmed V and J ends, which lost 2 bases and 4 bases, there was a span of 15 bases. From germline, CDR1 is MGHRA and CDR2 YSYEKL. The CDR3 totals 15 residues. The chain's CDR3 is CASSQSHRGGYEQYF. CDR3 bases: TGCGCCAGCAGCCAATCCCACAGGGGAGGGTACGAGCAGTACTTC.

This clonotype was seen only a few times. V usage is TRBV5-1 and J usage is TRBJ2-1; D is ambiguous. The germline V gene encodes CDR1 SGHRS and CDR2 YFSETQ. V was clipped by 5 bases and J by 4 bases, with 13 bases between them. This CDR3 is built from 14 residues. The CDR3 loop is CASSNPALYNEQFF. The CDR3 bases are TGCGCCAGCAGTAACCCGGCGCTATACAATGAGCAGTTCTTC.

This clonotype was seen only a few times. This chain connects TRBV5-1 to TRBJ1-5; D is perhaps TRBD1 (6 bases). Trimming removed 0 bases from V and 3 bases from J, with 10 bases in between. Per the germline V gene, CDR1 is SGHRS and CDR2 is YFSETQ. The CDR3 is 15 amino acids. CDR3 sequence (DNA): TGCGCCAGCAGCTTGGTCGGGGGCGACAATCAGCCCCAGCATTTT. It codes for CASSLVGGDNQPQHF.

The V call is TRBV14, the J call TRBJ2-1, with no clear D. Germline values: CDR1 SGHDN, CDR2 FVKESK. Trimming shortened V by 5 bases and J by 3 bases, and 11 bases separated the two germline ends. CDR3 length: 14 residues. This CDR3 is CASSAARNYNEQFF. The DNA for the CDR3 is TGTGCCAGCAGCGCGGCCAGGAACTACAATGAGCAGTTCTTC.

V gene TRBV6-5 combines with J gene TRBJ2-7, with 8 bases fitting TRBD2. Trimming removed 2 bases from V and 3 bases from J; junction bases left unmatched: 6. Germline V gene sequence: CDR1 MNHEY, CDR2 SVGAGI. The CDR3 runs to 15 residues. DNA for the CDR3: TGTGCCAGCAGTTACGTGGTAGCGGGGTTCTACGAGCAGTACTTC. It is translated as CASSYVVAGFYEQYF.

This clonotype has more than one count but fewer than ten. The V gene is TRBV20-1, the J gene TRBJ2-5; 9 nucleotides align to TRBD2. The ends lost 6 bases at V and 6 bases at J; junction bases unmatched: 14. Germline-derived CDR1 and CDR2 are DFQATT and SNEGSKA (reference sequence). This CDR3 comprises 15 residues. CDR3 in DNA: TGCAGTGCCGACCAGTGGGTAGCGGGAGCGAAGACCCAGTACTTC. This translates into CSADQWVAGAKTQYF.

This clonotype was detected a few times. DNA of the CDR3: TGCGCCAGCAGCCAAGAAATGCTAAGGCGGGACCTGACCTACGAGCAGTACTTC. Amino acids: CASSQEMLRRDLTYEQYF. The chain links TRBV4-1 to TRBJ2-7; tentative D call: TRBD2 (6 bases). Deletions cut 0 bases from V and 2 bases from J, with 20 bases between. Germline V gene data show CDR1 as MGHRA and CDR2 as YSYEKL. The CDR3 extends over 18 amino acids.

Comment on this clonotype: One junction end disagrees with the germline gene, perhaps due to a read error. The rearrangement links TRBV29-1 to TRBJ2-1; D is uncertain. The CDR3 totals 11 residues. Germline CDR1 reads SQVTM; CDR2 reads ANQGSEA. The CDR3 reads CSVLHYEAYLF. The CDR3, as DNA: TGCAGCGTTTTACATTACGAGGCCTACCTCTTC.